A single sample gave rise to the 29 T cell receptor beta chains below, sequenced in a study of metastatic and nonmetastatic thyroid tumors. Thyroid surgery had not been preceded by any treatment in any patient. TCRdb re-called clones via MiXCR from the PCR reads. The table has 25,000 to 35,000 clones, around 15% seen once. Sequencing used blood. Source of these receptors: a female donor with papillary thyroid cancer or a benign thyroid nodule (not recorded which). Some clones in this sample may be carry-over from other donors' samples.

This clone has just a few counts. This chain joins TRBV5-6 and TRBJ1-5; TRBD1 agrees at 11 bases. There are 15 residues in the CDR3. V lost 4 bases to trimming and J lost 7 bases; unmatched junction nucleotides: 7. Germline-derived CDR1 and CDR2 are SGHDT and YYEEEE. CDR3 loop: CASSLWTGGWQPQHF. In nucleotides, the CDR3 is TGTGCCAGCAGCCTCTGGACAGGGGGCTGGCAGCCCCAGCATTTT.

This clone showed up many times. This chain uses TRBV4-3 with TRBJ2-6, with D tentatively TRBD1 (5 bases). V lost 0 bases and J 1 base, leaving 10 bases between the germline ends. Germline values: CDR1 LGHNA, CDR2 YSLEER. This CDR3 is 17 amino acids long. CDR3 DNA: TGCGCCAGCAGCCAAGACGGCCAGGGATCTGGGGCCAACGTCCTGACTTTC. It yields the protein CASSQDGQGSGANVLTF.

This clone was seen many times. CDR3 coding DNA: TGTGCCAGTAGTAGAAGAGGACAGGGGGACGGGAATGAGCAGTTCTTC. Translated, it gives CASSRRGQGDGNEQFF. V is TRBV19 and J is TRBJ2-1, with TRBD1 matching 10 bases. The J segment lost 7 bases and the V segment lost 4 bases, leaving 10 bases of the junction unmatched. Germline-derived CDR1 and CDR2 are LNHDA and SQIVND (reference sequence). CDR3 length: 16 amino acids.

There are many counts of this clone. The CDR3 DNA follows: TGCGCCAGCAGCCAAGACGGCAGCGGGGGATCGGAAAACATTCAGTACTTC. Translation gives CASSQDGSGGSENIQYF. The V and J genes are TRBV4-1 and TRBJ2-4; 8 positions agree with TRBD2. The CDR3 has 17 amino acids. Germline-derived CDR1 and CDR2 are MGHRA and YSYEKL. Trimming took 0 bases from V and 5 from J; bases not matched to a gene: 9.

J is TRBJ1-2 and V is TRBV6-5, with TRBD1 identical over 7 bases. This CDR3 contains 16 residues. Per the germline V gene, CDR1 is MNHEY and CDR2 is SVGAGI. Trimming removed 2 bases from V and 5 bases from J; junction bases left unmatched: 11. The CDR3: CASSYSTGVGTYGYTF. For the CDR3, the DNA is TGTGCCAGCAGTTACAGTACAGGGGTCGGCACGTATGGCTACACCTTC.

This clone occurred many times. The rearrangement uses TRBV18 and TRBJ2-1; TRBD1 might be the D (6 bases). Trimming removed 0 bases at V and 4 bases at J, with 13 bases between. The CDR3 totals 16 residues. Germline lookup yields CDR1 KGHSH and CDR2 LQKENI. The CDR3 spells CASSPPSRGAYNEQFF. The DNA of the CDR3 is TGTGCCAGCTCACCACCGAGCAGGGGCGCTTACAATGAGCAGTTCTTC.

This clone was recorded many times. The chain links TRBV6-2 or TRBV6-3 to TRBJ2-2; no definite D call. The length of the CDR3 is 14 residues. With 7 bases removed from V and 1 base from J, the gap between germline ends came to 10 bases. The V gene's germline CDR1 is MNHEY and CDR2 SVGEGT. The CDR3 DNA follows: TGTGCCAGCAAGGTCCCCGGGAACACCGGGGAGCTGTTTTTT. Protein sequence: CASKVPGNTGELFF.

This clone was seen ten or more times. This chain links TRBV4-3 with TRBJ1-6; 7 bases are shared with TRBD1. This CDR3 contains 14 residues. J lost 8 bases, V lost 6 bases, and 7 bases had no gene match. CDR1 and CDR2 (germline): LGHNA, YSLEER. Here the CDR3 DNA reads TGCGCCAGCAGGGCAGGGGGGTCTTATTCACCCCTCCACTTT. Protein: CASRAGGSYSPLHF.

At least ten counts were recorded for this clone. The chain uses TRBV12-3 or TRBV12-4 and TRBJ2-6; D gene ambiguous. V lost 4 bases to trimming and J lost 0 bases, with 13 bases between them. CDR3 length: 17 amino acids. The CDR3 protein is CASSSEFQASGANVLTF. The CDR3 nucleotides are TGTGCCAGCAGTTCTGAGTTCCAAGCCTCTGGGGCCAACGTCCTGACTTTC.

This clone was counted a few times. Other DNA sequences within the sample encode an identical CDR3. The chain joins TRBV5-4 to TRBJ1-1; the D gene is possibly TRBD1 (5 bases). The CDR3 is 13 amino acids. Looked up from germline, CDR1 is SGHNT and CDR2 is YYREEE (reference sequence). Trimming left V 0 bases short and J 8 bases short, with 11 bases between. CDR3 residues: CASSLDVGREAFF. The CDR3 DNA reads TGTGCCAGCAGCTTGGACGTGGGGCGAGAAGCTTTCTTT.

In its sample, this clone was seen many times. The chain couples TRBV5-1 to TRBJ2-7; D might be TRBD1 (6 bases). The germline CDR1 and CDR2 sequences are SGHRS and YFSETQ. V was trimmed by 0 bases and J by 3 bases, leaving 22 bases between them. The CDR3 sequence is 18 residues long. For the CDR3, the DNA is TGCGCCAGCAGCTTGGAACCCAGTGGACAGCTTTTCCTCTACGAGCAGTACTTC. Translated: CASSLEPSGQLFLYEQYF.

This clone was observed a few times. CDR3: CASSYENTNEKLFF. CDR3 nucleotide sequence: TGTGCCAGCAGTTACGAAAACACTAATGAAAAACTGTTTTTT. The V and J genes are TRBV6-6 and TRBJ1-4; D remains ambiguous. V lost 2 bases and J lost 2, with 6 bases in between. This CDR3 has 14 residues. Germline values: CDR1 MNHNY, CDR2 SVGAGI (reference sequence).

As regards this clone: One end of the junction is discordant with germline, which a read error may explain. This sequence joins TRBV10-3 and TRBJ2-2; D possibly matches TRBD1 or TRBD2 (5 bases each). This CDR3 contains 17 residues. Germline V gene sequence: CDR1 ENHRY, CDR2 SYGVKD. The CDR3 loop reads CAIYRQWGKANTGELFF. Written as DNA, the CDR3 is TGCGCCATCTACCGGCAGTGGGGGAAAGCGAACACCGGGGAGCTGTTTTTT.

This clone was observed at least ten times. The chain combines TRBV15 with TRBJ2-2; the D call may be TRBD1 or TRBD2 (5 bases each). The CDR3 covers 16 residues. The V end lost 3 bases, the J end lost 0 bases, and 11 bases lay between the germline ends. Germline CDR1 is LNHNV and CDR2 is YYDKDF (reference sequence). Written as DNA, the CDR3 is TGTGCCACCAGCAGTGCCAGGGACGCGAACACCGGGGAGCTGTTTTTT. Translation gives CATSSARDANTGELFF. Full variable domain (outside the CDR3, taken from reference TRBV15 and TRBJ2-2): DAMVIQNPRYQVTQFGKPVTLSCSQTLNHNVMYWYQQKSSQAPKLLFHYYDKDFNNEADTPDNFQSRRPNTSFCFLDIRSPGLGDTAMYLCATSSARDANTGELFFGEGSRLTVL.

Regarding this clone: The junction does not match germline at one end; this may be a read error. The CDR3, as DNA: TGCGCCAGCATCTTGGAGGGACAGGGGGCGCCTGGGATTAGTGAAAAACTGTTTTTT. Protein sequence: CASILEGQGAPGISEKLFF. The chain carries TRBV5-1 and TRBJ1-4, with TRBD1 identical over 12 bases. CDR3 length: 19 residues. Germline CDR1 reads SGHRS; CDR2 reads YFSETQ. Based on the CDR3 plus reference TRBV5-1 and TRBJ1-4, the full variable domain is KAGVTQTPRYLIKTRGQQVTLSCSPISGHRSVSWYQQTPGQGLQFLFEYFSETQRNKGNFPGRFSGRQFSNSRSEMNVSTLELGDSALYLCASILEGQGAPGISEKLFFGSGTQLSVL.

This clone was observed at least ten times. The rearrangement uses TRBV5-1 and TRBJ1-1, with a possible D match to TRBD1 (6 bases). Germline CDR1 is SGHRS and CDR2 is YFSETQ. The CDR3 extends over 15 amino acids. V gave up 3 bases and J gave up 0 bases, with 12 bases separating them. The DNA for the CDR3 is TGCGCCAGCAGCTGGGGGGACAACATGAACACTGAAGCTTTCTTT. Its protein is CASSWGDNMNTEAFF.

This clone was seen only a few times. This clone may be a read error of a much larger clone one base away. CDR3 coding DNA: TGTGCCAGCAGCGTGACAGGGGACAGCACTGAAGCTTTCTTT. This encodes CASSVTGDSTEAFF. The V call is TRBV5-5, the J call TRBJ1-1; 8 bases agree with TRBD1. Germline lookup yields CDR1 SGHKS and CDR2 YYEKEE (reference sequence). V was pared by 4 bases and J by 4 bases, with 6 bases of the junction left unmatched. This CDR3 has 14 amino acids.

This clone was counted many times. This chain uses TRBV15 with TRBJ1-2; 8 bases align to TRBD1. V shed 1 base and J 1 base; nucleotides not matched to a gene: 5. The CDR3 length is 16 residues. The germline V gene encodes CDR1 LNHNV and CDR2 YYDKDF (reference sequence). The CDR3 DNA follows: TGTGCCACCAGCAGAGGAGGACAGGGTCTTAACTATGGCTACACCTTC. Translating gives CATSRGGQGLNYGYTF.

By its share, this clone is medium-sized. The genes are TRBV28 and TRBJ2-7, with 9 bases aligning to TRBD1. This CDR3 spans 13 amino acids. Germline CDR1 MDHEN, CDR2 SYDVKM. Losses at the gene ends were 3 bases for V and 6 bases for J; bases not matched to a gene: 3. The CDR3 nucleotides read TGTGCCAGCAGTTTGGGACAGGGATTCGAGCAGTACTTC. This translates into CASSLGQGFEQYF.

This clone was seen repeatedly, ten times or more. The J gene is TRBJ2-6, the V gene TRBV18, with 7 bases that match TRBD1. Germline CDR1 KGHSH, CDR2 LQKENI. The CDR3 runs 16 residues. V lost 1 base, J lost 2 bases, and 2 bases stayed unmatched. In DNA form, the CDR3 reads TGTGCCAGCTCACCACAGGGGGCGACTGGGGCCAACGTCCTGACTTTC. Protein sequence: CASSPQGATGANVLTF.

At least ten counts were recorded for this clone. CDR3: CATSGDRGRTRNTEAFF. CDR3 in DNA: TGTGCCACCAGCGGGGACAGGGGTCGAACCCGGAACACTGAAGCTTTCTTT. The chain uses TRBV15 and TRBJ1-1; 10 bases fit TRBD1. Trimming took 5 bases from V and 1 from J; bases not matched to a gene: 10. CDR1 and CDR2 from the germline V gene are LNHNV and YYDKDF (reference sequence). The CDR3 consists of 17 residues. The full variable domain, rest sourced from reference TRBV15 and TRBJ1-1, is DAMVIQNPRYQVTQFGKPVTLSCSQTLNHNVMYWYQQKSSQAPKLLFHYYDKDFNNEADTPDNFQSRRPNTSFCFLDIRSPGLGDTAMYLCATSGDRGRTRNTEAFFGQGTRLTVV.

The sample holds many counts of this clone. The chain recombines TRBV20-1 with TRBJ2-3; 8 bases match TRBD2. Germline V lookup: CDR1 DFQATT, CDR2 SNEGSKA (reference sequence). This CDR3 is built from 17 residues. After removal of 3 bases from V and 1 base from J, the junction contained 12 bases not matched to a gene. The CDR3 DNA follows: TGCAGTGCTAGGCCCGGGGCGGGAGGTGGTGGCACAGATACGCAGTATTTT. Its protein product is CSARPGAGGGGTDTQYF.

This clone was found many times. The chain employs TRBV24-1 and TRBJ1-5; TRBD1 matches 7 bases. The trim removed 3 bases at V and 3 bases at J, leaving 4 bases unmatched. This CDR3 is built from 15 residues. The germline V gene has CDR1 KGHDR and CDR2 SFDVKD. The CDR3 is CATSDAGQINQPQHF. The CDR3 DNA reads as TGTGCCACCAGTGATGCGGGACAGATCAATCAGCCCCAGCATTTT.

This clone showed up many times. CDR3 sequence (DNA): TGCAGTGCTAGCGCGTCGGGGGAGCAGTACTTC. Translating it yields CSASASGEQYF. The V call is TRBV20-1, the J call TRBJ2-7, with TRBD2 as a possible D gene (5 bases). The V and J ends lost 3 bases and 7 bases respectively, with 10 bases between them. This CDR3 comprises 11 residues. The germline gives CDR1 DFQATT, CDR2 SNEGSKA (reference sequence).

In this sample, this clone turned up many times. The CDR3 DNA follows: TGCGCCAGCAGCCAAGTTCTCGCCCTCTCTGGAAACACCATATATTTT. This codes for CASSQVLALSGNTIYF. The chain combines TRBV4-1 with TRBJ1-3; unclear D gene. V shed 1 base and J shed 0 bases, with 10 bases lying between them. The CDR3 spans 16 residues. Germline V gene data show CDR1 as MGHRA and CDR2 as YSYEKL.

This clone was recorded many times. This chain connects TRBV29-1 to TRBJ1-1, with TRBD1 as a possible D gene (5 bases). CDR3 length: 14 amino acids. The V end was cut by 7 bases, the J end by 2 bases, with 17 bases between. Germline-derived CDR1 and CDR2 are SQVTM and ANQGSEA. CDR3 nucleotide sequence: TGCAGCGGGTTACCCGGGGGAGCAAACACTGAAGCTTTCTTT. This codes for CSGLPGGANTEAFF.

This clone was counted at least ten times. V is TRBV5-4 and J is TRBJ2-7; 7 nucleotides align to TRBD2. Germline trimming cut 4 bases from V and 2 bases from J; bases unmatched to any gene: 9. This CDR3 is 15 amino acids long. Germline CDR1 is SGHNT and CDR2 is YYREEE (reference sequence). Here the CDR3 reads CASSTDSGRTYEQYF. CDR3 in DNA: TGTGCCAGCAGCACTGATAGCGGGCGCACCTACGAGCAGTACTTC.

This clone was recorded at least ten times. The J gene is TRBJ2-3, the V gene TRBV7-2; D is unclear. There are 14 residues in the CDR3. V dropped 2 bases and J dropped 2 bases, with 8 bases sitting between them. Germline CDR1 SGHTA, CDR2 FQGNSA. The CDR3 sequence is CASSLYRDTDTQYF. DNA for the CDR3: TGTGCCAGCAGCTTATACAGAGACACAGATACGCAGTATTTT.

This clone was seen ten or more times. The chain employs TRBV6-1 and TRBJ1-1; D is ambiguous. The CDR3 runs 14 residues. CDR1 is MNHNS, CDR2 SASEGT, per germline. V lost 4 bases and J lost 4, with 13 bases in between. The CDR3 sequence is CASSVDQRSTEAFF. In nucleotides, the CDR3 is TGTGCCAGCAGTGTCGACCAAAGGAGCACTGAAGCTTTCTTT.